These T cell receptor beta chains were read from a single sample in a study of regulatory T cells in long-lasting Graves disease. TCRdb used MiXCR to reprocess the multiplex PCR reads, holding one entry per CDR3 protein. Of 550,000 to 600,000 distinct CDR3 sequences in the sample, about 15% are singletons; the top ten hold around 12%. A further study also used this sample, focusing on T cells in Graves' hyperthyroidism and ophthalmopathy.

The sample here was peripheral blood mononuclear cells (PBMCs), taken at new diagnosis, from a patient treated with antithyroid drugs. All receptors derive from a man aged 18 to 30 with Graves disease. CDR3s include the opening cysteine and the closing phenylalanine or tryptophan. The order of the fields is J gene, clone size, V gene, D gene, CDR3 DNA, CDR3 protein. The D gene is left open where the match is weak. Size values are once, few and many counts, or a class for expanded clones, and some rows have none.

j_call: TRBJ1-1; clone_size: -; v_call: TRBV5-1; d_call: TRBD1; cdr3_nt: TGCGCCAGCAGCAAATCGGGACAGCGGAACACTGAAGCTTTCTTT; cdr3_aa: CASSKSGQRNTEAFF
j_call: TRBJ1-1; clone_size: many; v_call: TRBV5-1; d_call: TRBD1; cdr3_nt: TGCGCCAGCAGCTTGGATCAGGGGGCGGCTTTCTTT; cdr3_aa: CASSLDQGAAFF
j_call: TRBJ1-2; clone_size: -; v_call: TRBV18; d_call: -; cdr3_nt: TGTGCCAGCTCACCCTCCCGCGTGGGGATTAACTATGGCTACACCTTC; cdr3_aa: CASSPSRVGINYGYTF
j_call: TRBJ2-2; clone_size: few; v_call: TRBV27; d_call: TRBD2; cdr3_nt: TGTGCCAGCTTGACTAGCGGGAACACCGGGGAGCTGTTTTTT; cdr3_aa: CASLTSGNTGELFF
j_call: TRBJ2-1; clone_size: -; v_call: TRBV28; d_call: -; cdr3_nt: TGTGCCAGCAGCCCCGGGATTTGGGGGGTCAATGAGCAGTTCTTC; cdr3_aa: CASSPGIWGVNEQFF
j_call: TRBJ1-4; clone_size: -; v_call: TRBV27; d_call: -; cdr3_nt: TGTGCCAGCAGTTTAGGGGTTCCTTCAACTAATGAAAAACTGTTTTTT; cdr3_aa: CASSLGVPSTNEKLFF
j_call: TRBJ1-5; clone_size: many; v_call: TRBV6-1; d_call: -; cdr3_nt: TGTGCCAGCAGTGAACCTAGGGGGTATAGCAATCAGCCCCAGCATTTT; cdr3_aa: CASSEPRGYSNQPQHF
j_call: TRBJ1-5; clone_size: many; v_call: TRBV12-3/TRBV12-4; d_call: -; cdr3_nt: TGTGCTACTCCCTCGGCGGCGAATCAGCCCCAGCATTTT; cdr3_aa: CATPSAANQPQHF
j_call: TRBJ2-7; clone_size: many; v_call: TRBV28; d_call: -; cdr3_nt: TGTGCCAGCAGCCCTGACAGATTCCCCTACGAGCAGTACTTC; cdr3_aa: CASSPDRFPYEQYF
j_call: TRBJ1-1; clone_size: many; v_call: TRBV7-9; d_call: -; cdr3_nt: TGTGCCAGCAGCCGGGACACGGATAGATCGGAAGCTTTCTTT; cdr3_aa: CASSRDTDRSEAFF
j_call: TRBJ2-3; clone_size: few; v_call: TRBV19; d_call: -; cdr3_nt: TGTGCCAGTAGTGCATCCACCCAACTCGGGACCGGCACAGATACGCAGTATTTT; cdr3_aa: CASSASTQLGTGTDTQYF
j_call: TRBJ2-7; clone_size: -; v_call: TRBV13; d_call: -; cdr3_nt: TGTGCCAGCACACGGTCCCGGGACACCTCCTACGAGCAGTACTTC; cdr3_aa: CASTRSRDTSYEQYF
j_call: TRBJ2-7; clone_size: many; v_call: TRBV6-1; d_call: TRBD2; cdr3_nt: TGTGCCAGCAGTGAATTTGGGGGAGGGCCTTACGAGCAGTACTTC; cdr3_aa: CASSEFGGGPYEQYF
j_call: TRBJ2-1; clone_size: -; v_call: TRBV7-9; d_call: TRBD2; cdr3_nt: TGTGCCAGCAGCCACCCCCGGGAGGGGCCGGTTAATGAGCAGTTCTTC; cdr3_aa: CASSHPREGPVNEQFF
j_call: TRBJ2-7; clone_size: many; v_call: TRBV11-2; d_call: -; cdr3_nt: TGTGCCAGCAGCTTACCCCCCTCTCCGGGTCCCTACGAGCAGTACTTC; cdr3_aa: CASSLPPSPGPYEQYF
j_call: TRBJ2-7; clone_size: many; v_call: TRBV12-3/TRBV12-4; d_call: TRBD2; cdr3_nt: TGTGCCAGCAGTCTGACTAGCGTATCCTACGAGCAGTACTTC; cdr3_aa: CASSLTSVSYEQYF
j_call: TRBJ2-5; clone_size: many; v_call: TRBV12-5; d_call: TRBD2; cdr3_nt: TGTGCTAGTGGTTTGTGGGGTGGATTAGCGGGAGAGGAGGGGAAAGAGACCCAGTACTTC; cdr3_aa: CASGLWGGLAGEEGKETQYF
j_call: TRBJ2-7; clone_size: many; v_call: TRBV30; d_call: TRBD2; cdr3_nt: TGTGCCTGGAGTGTGGGGACTAGCGGGAGCGCCTACGAGCAGTACTTC; cdr3_aa: CAWSVGTSGSAYEQYF
j_call: TRBJ2-2; clone_size: many; v_call: TRBV6-2/TRBV6-3; d_call: -; cdr3_nt: TGTGCCAGCAGTTACCGGACTACGAACACCGGGGAGCTGTTTTTT; cdr3_aa: CASSYRTTNTGELFF
j_call: TRBJ2-1; clone_size: -; v_call: TRBV5-1; d_call: TRBD1; cdr3_nt: TGCGCCAGCAGCTCAAACCCCGGGACAGACTACAATGAGCAGTTCTTC; cdr3_aa: CASSSNPGTDYNEQFF
j_call: TRBJ1-1; clone_size: few; v_call: TRBV29-1; d_call: -; cdr3_nt: TGCAGCGTTGAGGGGGGAGTGGACACTGAAGCTTTCTTT; cdr3_aa: CSVEGGVDTEAFF
j_call: TRBJ2-1; clone_size: -; v_call: TRBV10-1; d_call: TRBD2; cdr3_nt: TGCGCCAGCAGTGAGTCGGTAGCTAGCGGGAGGGGCTACAATGAGCAGTTCTTC; cdr3_aa: CASSESVASGRGYNEQFF
j_call: TRBJ2-5; clone_size: -; v_call: TRBV5-1; d_call: -; cdr3_nt: TGCGCCAGCAGCCCCTTTGGGGGGCGAAACCAAGAGACCCAGTACTTC; cdr3_aa: CASSPFGGRNQETQYF
j_call: TRBJ2-7; clone_size: -; v_call: TRBV28; d_call: TRBD2; cdr3_nt: TGTGCCAGCTGCCTAAGGCGGGAGATATACGAGCAGTACTTC; cdr3_aa: CASCLRREIYEQYF
j_call: TRBJ1-4; clone_size: -; v_call: TRBV15; d_call: -; cdr3_nt: TGTGCCACCAGCAGAGATCGGCAGTATTTTGAAAAACTGTTTTTT; cdr3_aa: CATSRDRQYFEKLFF
j_call: TRBJ1-5; clone_size: -; v_call: TRBV20-1; d_call: TRBD1; cdr3_nt: TGCAGTGCCTTCGACAGGGTTGGAAATCAGCCCCAGCATTTT; cdr3_aa: CSAFDRVGNQPQHF
j_call: TRBJ1-1; clone_size: many; v_call: TRBV5-1; d_call: -; cdr3_nt: TGCGCCAGCAGCTTGGGGACAAGGGAAGGCGGCACTGAAGCTTTCTTT; cdr3_aa: CASSLGTREGGTEAFF
j_call: TRBJ2-2; clone_size: once; v_call: TRBV6-2/TRBV6-3; d_call: TRBD1; cdr3_nt: TGTGCCAGCAGTTACTCAGGGGGCGCGACCGGGGAGCTGTTTTTT; cdr3_aa: CASSYSGGATGELFF
j_call: TRBJ2-1; clone_size: few; v_call: TRBV13; d_call: TRBD2; cdr3_nt: TGTGCCAGCAGCGTGTCTAGCGGGGCCTCCTACAATGAGCAGTTCTTC; cdr3_aa: CASSVSSGASYNEQFF
j_call: TRBJ1-2; clone_size: -; v_call: TRBV6-1; d_call: -; cdr3_nt: TGTGCCAGCAGCCCGACCTCCTATGGCTACACCTTC; cdr3_aa: CASSPTSYGYTF
j_call: TRBJ2-7; clone_size: many; v_call: TRBV5-1; d_call: TRBD1; cdr3_nt: TGCGCCAGCAGCTGGGGGACAGGGAGCTCCTACGAGCAGTACTTC; cdr3_aa: CASSWGTGSSYEQYF
j_call: TRBJ2-7; clone_size: many; v_call: TRBV28; d_call: -; cdr3_nt: TGTGCCAGCAGGCTATGGGAATCCTACGAGCAGTACTTC; cdr3_aa: CASRLWESYEQYF
j_call: TRBJ2-1; clone_size: -; v_call: TRBV27; d_call: -; cdr3_nt: TGTGCCAGCAGTCCCCCGGGACTTAGCGCTAGGAATGAGCAGTTCTTC; cdr3_aa: CASSPPGLSARNEQFF
j_call: TRBJ2-7; clone_size: -; v_call: TRBV19; d_call: -; cdr3_nt: TGTGCCAGTAGTATAGTTTGGGGGATCGAGCAGTACTTC; cdr3_aa: CASSIVWGIEQYF
j_call: TRBJ1-2; clone_size: few; v_call: TRBV20-1; d_call: -; cdr3_nt: TGCAGTGCCAGGAGGAGCATTGGGGGTGGCTACACCTTC; cdr3_aa: CSARRSIGGGYTF
j_call: TRBJ2-4; clone_size: -; v_call: TRBV10-3; d_call: TRBD1; cdr3_nt: TGTGCCATCAGTGAGTCCGGGACAGGGGGCGTCGGCATTCAGTACTTC; cdr3_aa: CAISESGTGGVGIQYF
j_call: TRBJ1-3; clone_size: -; v_call: TRBV5-5; d_call: -; cdr3_nt: TGTGCCAGCAGTCTTGGGTCTTACTTTGGAAACACCATATATTTT; cdr3_aa: CASSLGSYFGNTIYF
j_call: TRBJ2-5; clone_size: many; v_call: TRBV28; d_call: TRBD1; cdr3_nt: TGTGCCAGCATCGACCCCGGGGACAGCCAAGAGACCCAGTACTTC; cdr3_aa: CASIDPGDSQETQYF
j_call: TRBJ1-5; clone_size: -; v_call: TRBV20-1; d_call: -; cdr3_nt: TGCAGTGCTAGATCAGGGAACAATCAGCCCCAGCATTTT; cdr3_aa: CSARSGNNQPQHF
j_call: TRBJ2-7; clone_size: -; v_call: TRBV7-2; d_call: TRBD1; cdr3_nt: TGTGCCGGCAGCTCCCCCCGGGACAGAATCTCCTACGAGCAGTACTTC; cdr3_aa: CAGSSPRDRISYEQYF
j_call: TRBJ2-4; clone_size: many; v_call: TRBV2; d_call: TRBD1; cdr3_nt: TGTGCCAGCAGTTTAACAGGGGCAGCTGGGGCCAAAAACATTCAGTACTTC; cdr3_aa: CASSLTGAAGAKNIQYF
j_call: TRBJ1-1; clone_size: -; v_call: TRBV4-1; d_call: TRBD1; cdr3_nt: TGCGCCAGCAGCCTCTACGGGACAGGGGGCTCGAACACTGAAGCTTTCTTT; cdr3_aa: CASSLYGTGGSNTEAFF
j_call: TRBJ2-5; clone_size: many; v_call: TRBV7-8; d_call: TRBD2; cdr3_nt: TGTGCCAGCAGCCTGGTAGCGGGAGCGGAGACCCAGTACTTC; cdr3_aa: CASSLVAGAETQYF